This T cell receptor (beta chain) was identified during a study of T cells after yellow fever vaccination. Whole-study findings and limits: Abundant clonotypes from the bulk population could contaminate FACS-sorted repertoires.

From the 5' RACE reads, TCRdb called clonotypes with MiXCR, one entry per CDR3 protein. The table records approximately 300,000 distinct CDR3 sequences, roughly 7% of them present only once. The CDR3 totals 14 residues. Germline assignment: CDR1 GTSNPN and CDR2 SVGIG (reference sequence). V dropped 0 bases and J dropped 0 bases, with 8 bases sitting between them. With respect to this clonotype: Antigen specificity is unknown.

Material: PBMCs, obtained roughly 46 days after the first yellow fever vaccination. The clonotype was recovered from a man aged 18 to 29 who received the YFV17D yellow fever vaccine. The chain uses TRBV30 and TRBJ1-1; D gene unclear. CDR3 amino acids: CAWSVGNMNTEAFF. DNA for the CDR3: TGTGCCTGGAGTGTAGGCAACATGAACACTGAAGCTTTCTTT.